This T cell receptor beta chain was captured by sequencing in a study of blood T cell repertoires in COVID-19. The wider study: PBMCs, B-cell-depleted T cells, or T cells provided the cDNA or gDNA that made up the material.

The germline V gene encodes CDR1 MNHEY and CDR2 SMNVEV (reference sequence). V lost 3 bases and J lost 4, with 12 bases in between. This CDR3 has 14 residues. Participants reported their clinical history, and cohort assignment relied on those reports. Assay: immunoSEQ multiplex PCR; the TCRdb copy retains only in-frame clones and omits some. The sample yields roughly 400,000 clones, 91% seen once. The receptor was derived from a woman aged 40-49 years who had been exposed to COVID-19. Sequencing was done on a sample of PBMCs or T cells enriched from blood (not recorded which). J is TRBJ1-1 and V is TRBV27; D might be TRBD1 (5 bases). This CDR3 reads CASSLRGGGTEAFF. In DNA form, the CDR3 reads TGTGCCAGCAGTTTGAGGGGAGGTGGCACTGAAGCTTTCTTT.